What follows are 23 T cell receptor beta chains derived from one specimen sequenced in a study of CD8 T cells in Susac syndrome. The RNA, about 0.45 to 1 ug, was put through reverse transcription using random hexamers. TCRdb re-analysed the immunoSEQ multiplex PCR reads in MiXCR, keeping a single row per CDR3 protein. The data show about 200,000 distinct CDR3 sequences, roughly 96% seen once. Sequenced input: CD4+ T cells from PBMCs. The receptors derive from a human donor in good health.

The chain employs TRBV7-3 and TRBJ2-2, with D unclear. Germline V gene lookup returns CDR1 SGHTA and CDR2 FQGTGA. The length of the CDR3 is 13 residues. Trimming cost V 1 base and J 5 bases, with 5 bases left between them. In nucleotides, the CDR3 is TGTGCCAGCAGCTTAATGGGGACCGGGGAGCTGTTTTTT. This translates into CASSLMGTGELFF.

The chain carries TRBV7-8 and TRBJ2-7; no definite D call. The germline V and J ends were trimmed by 5 bases and 2 bases, with 7 bases remaining between them. The CDR3 totals 12 residues. Germline assignment: CDR1 SGHVS and CDR2 FQNEAQ. CDR3 amino acids: CASSHSTYEQYV. The CDR3, as DNA: TGTGCCAGCAGCCACAGCACCTACGAGCAGTACGTC.

V is TRBV6-5 and J is TRBJ1-6, with D possibly TRBD1 on 5 matching bases. The CDR3 runs to 13 residues. Trimming removed 8 bases from V and 5 bases from J, with 10 bases in between. CDR1 and CDR2 (germline): MNHEY, SVGAGI. CDR3 amino acids: CASQTEDNSPLHF. DNA for the CDR3: TGTGCCAGCCAGACAGAAGATAATTCACCCCTCCACTTT.

This chain uses TRBV4-2 with TRBJ2-5, with D perhaps matching TRBD1 (6 bases). Trimming shortened V by 0 bases and J by 5 bases, and 13 bases separated the two germline ends. The CDR3 runs 15 residues. The germline V gene has CDR1 LGHNA and CDR2 YNFKEQ. CDR3 sequence reads: CASSQDRGSRETQYF. The CDR3 DNA sequence: TGTGCCAGCAGCCAAGACAGGGGCAGCAGGGAGACCCAGTACTTC.

CDR3 DNA sequence: TGCGCCAGCAGCACCGGGACAGGGGGTTTCTACGAGCAGTACGTC. This translates into CASSTGTGGFYEQYV. The J gene is TRBJ2-7, the V gene TRBV5-1; TRBD1 matches 11 bases. CDR1 and CDR2 (germline): SGHRS, YFSETQ. With V trimmed by 4 bases and J by 3 bases, 6 bases remained unmatched. The CDR3 has 15 amino acids.

The V gene is TRBV11-2, the J gene TRBJ2-7; D possibly corresponds to TRBD2 (5 bases). With 2 bases removed from V and 4 bases from J, the gap between germline ends came to 18 bases. CDR1 is SGHAT, CDR2 FQNNGV, per germline. This CDR3 contains 16 residues. CDR3 sequence (DNA): TGTGCCAGCAGCTTACCCTTCAAGGGTAGAGGGTACGAGCAGTACTTC. Translating it yields CASSLPFKGRGYEQYF.

The chain carries TRBV9 and TRBJ2-7; D unresolved. The CDR3 has 14 residues. V was pared by 0 bases and J by 2 bases, with 9 bases between. The germline CDR1 and CDR2 sequences are SGDLS and YYNGEE. CDR3 loop: CASSVGVGAYEQYF. As DNA, the CDR3 is TGTGCCAGCAGCGTAGGGGTGGGTGCCTACGAGCAGTACTTC.

The chain employs TRBV5-6 and TRBJ2-1; possible D gene TRBD2, 5 bases. From germline, CDR1 is SGHDT and CDR2 YYEEEE. Trimming left V 0 bases short and J 9 bases short, with 7 bases between. This CDR3 contains 12 residues. The CDR3 nucleotides are TGTGCCAGCAGCTTGGGAGGGCGTGAGCAGTTCTTC. Protein product: CASSLGGREQFF.

This clonotype was counted once. This chain connects TRBV28 to TRBJ2-5, with D maybe TRBD2 (5 bases). The germline gives CDR1 MDHEN, CDR2 SYDVKM. The CDR3 runs to 11 residues. Trimming stripped 10 bases from V and 2 bases from J, with 8 bases between. CDR3 DNA: TGTGCCATTCGGGATCAAGAGACCCAGTACTTC. Translated, it gives CAIRDQETQYF.

This rearrangement joins TRBV20-1 to TRBJ2-1; TRBD2 matches 9 bases. Germline V CDR1 and CDR2: DFQATT, SNEGSKA (reference sequence). J gave up 8 bases and V 2 bases, and 10 bases lay outside the gene matches. This CDR3 contains 15 residues. Written as DNA, the CDR3 is TGCAGTGCTAGAAAGTTAGCGGGAGATGGGGATGAGCAGTTCTTC. Its translation is CSARKLAGDGDEQFF.

This clonotype was seen only once. This chain links TRBV29-1 with TRBJ1-5; TRBD1 matches 9 bases. Per germline, CDR1 SQVTM and CDR2 ANQGSEA. Germline trimming cut 4 bases from V and 4 bases from J; bases unmatched to any gene: 8. CDR3 length: 15 residues. CDR3 sequence (DNA): TGCAGCGTTGGGACAGGGGCGGCGGGAAATCAGCCCCAGCATTTT. Residues: CSVGTGAAGNQPQHF.

This chain connects TRBV7-2 to TRBJ2-7; D gene ambiguous. The CDR3 covers 15 residues. V was clipped by 6 bases and J by 0 bases, with 15 bases between them. Germline V gene lookup returns CDR1 SGHTA and CDR2 FQGNSA. Written as DNA, the CDR3 is TGTGCCAGCAGTAAACCCGAGACGAGCTCCTACGAGCAGTACTTC. Translated: CASSKPETSSYEQYF.

The chain combines TRBV3-1 with TRBJ1-2, with TRBD1 matching over 7 bases. The length of the CDR3 is 14 residues. V shed 3 bases and J 5 bases; nucleotides not matched to a gene: 6. Germline V gene lookup returns CDR1 LGHDT and CDR2 YNNKEL (reference sequence). CDR3 in DNA: TGTGCCAGCAGCCACCGACAGGGAGAATATGGCTACACCTTC. Encoded protein: CASSHRQGEYGYTF.

The chain joins TRBV6-5 to TRBJ2-3; the D gene is possibly TRBD2 (6 bases). Germline CDR1 MNHEY, CDR2 SVGAGI. Trimming took 2 bases from V and 5 from J, leaving 14 bases between them. The CDR3 consists of 15 residues. In nucleotides, the CDR3 is TGTGCCAGCAGTTACAACGGGAGATTCGGAGATACGCAGTATTTT. This sequence encodes CASSYNGRFGDTQYF.

CDR3 residues: CASSLEGSPYEQYF. The CDR3 DNA sequence: TGTGCCAGCAGTTTAGAGGGGTCCCCCTACGAGCAGTACTTC. The V call is TRBV12-3 or TRBV12-4, the J call TRBJ2-7; possibly TRBD1 for D (5 bases). The CDR3 spans 14 residues. Trimming stripped 1 base from V and 2 bases from J, with 9 bases between.

A single count supports this clonotype. This chain joins TRBV1 and TRBJ2-3; the D segment call TRBD2 is taken from the table without a DNA check. TRBV1 is a pseudogene segment. This CDR3 region has 17 residues. CDR3 protein: CTNAQSGLREVTDTQYF. The CDR3 nucleotides read TGCACCAACGCTCAAAGCGGGTTGCGGGAGGTCACAGATACGCAGTATTTT.

This sequence joins TRBV20-1 and TRBJ2-1, with a tentative D call TRBD2 (5 bases). CDR3 length: 12 amino acids. Germline lookup yields CDR1 DFQATT and CDR2 SNEGSKA (reference sequence). Trimming removed 6 bases at V and 6 bases at J, with 12 bases between. CDR3 sequence reads: CSAPPRGNEQFF. The CDR3 bases are TGCAGTGCCCCCCCCCGGGGCAATGAGCAGTTCTTC.

CDR3 coding DNA: TGTGCCAGCTCACACAACGAGGGGGCGGTTGGCGGCTACACCTTC. It specifies CASSHNEGAVGGYTF. The chain recombines TRBV18 with TRBJ1-2; 7 bases are shared with TRBD1. The CDR3 totals 15 residues. V trimming: 4 bases; J trimming: 8 bases; junction bases outside the gene matches: 13. The germline V gene encodes CDR1 KGHSH and CDR2 LQKENI.

This rearrangement joins TRBV3-1 to TRBJ2-5; perhaps TRBD2 as D (6 bases). In germline, CDR1 is LGHDT, CDR2 YNNKEL (reference sequence). Trimming pared 2 bases from V and 0 bases from J, leaving 10 bases between. The CDR3 has 15 residues. The chain's CDR3 is CASSQWRGYQETQYF. Written as DNA, the CDR3 is TGTGCCAGCAGCCAATGGCGGGGATACCAAGAGACCCAGTACTTC.

CDR3 coding DNA: TGTGCCACCCCACAGCGTTCTGGGACCGGGGAGCTGTTTTTT. It codes for CATPQRSGTGELFF. This chain uses TRBV19 with TRBJ2-2; D is ambiguous. Germline V CDR1 and CDR2: LNHDA, SQIVND (reference sequence). V gave up 10 bases and J gave up 5 bases, with 17 bases separating them. The CDR3 extends over 14 amino acids.

The chain links TRBV12-3 or TRBV12-4 to TRBJ2-7; no clear D gene. V gave up 6 bases and J gave up 4 bases, with 13 bases separating them. This CDR3 region has 13 residues. This CDR3 reads CASSPGREYEQYF. In nucleotides, the CDR3 is TGTGCCAGCAGCCCCGGCAGAGAGTACGAGCAGTACTTC.

J is TRBJ1-5 and V is TRBV19, with 7 bases that match TRBD1. The CDR3 covers 14 residues. Per the germline V gene, CDR1 is LNHDA and CDR2 is SQIVND (reference sequence). Trimming removed 5 bases from V and 2 bases from J; junction bases left unmatched: 3. The CDR3 reads CASSPTGGNQPQHF. CDR3 nucleotides: TGTGCCAGTAGTCCTACAGGGGGCAATCAGCCCCAGCATTTT. The full variable domain, in which reference TRBV19 and TRBJ1-5 provide the parts outside the CDR3, is DGGITQSPKYLFRKEGQNVTLSCEQNLNHDAMYWYRQDPGQGLRLIYYSQIVNDFQKGDIAEGYSVSREKKESFPLTVTSAQKNPTAFYLCASSPTGGNQPQHFGDGTRLSIL.

The CDR3 is CAWRQGGYTF. DNA for the CDR3: TGTGCCTGGCGACAGGGGGGCTACACCTTC. V is TRBV30 and J is TRBJ1-2, with TRBD1 matching 8 bases. J lost 8 bases, V lost 5 bases, and 1 base had no gene match. The CDR3 sequence is 10 residues long. CDR1 and CDR2 from the germline V gene are GTSNPN and SVGIG (reference sequence).